The subject of this entry is one T cell receptor beta chain. Its antigen is still unknown. This specimen belongs to a study of identical twins. Findings of the study overall: Excess low generation probability was seen in twin-shared out-of-frame alpha sequences. Within monozygotic twins, out-of-frame TCR alpha sharing was underestimated by the models.

Per germline, CDR1 KGHDR and CDR2 SFDVKD. V gave up 9 bases and J gave up 4 bases, with 8 bases separating them. The CDR3 contains 12 residues. Unique molecular identifiers were present on cDNA, and template switching added a universal primer site. TCRdb redid the calling of the 5' RACE reads with MiXCR, one entry per CDR3 protein. The sample consists of fewer than 250,000 distinct CDR3 sequences, over 8% of them appearing once. The chain joins TRBV24-1 to TRBJ2-2; perhaps TRBD2 as D (5 bases). Source material: memory (CD45RO+) T cells sorted from blood. This TCR came from a woman in her late teens or twenties in good health. The CDR3 is CATGESTGELFF. In nucleotides, the CDR3 is TGTGCCACCGGGGAGAGCACCGGGGAGCTGTTTTTT.